Each of the 12 T cell receptor beta chains below was sequenced from the same sample in a study of B cell selection in AIRE deficiency. CD4+CD127+ cells were sorted as the conventional CD4 T cells. Clones were sequenced by immunoSEQ multiplex PCR, and TCRdb holds only the in-frame ones, with some missing. The sample lists roughly 24,000 clones; roughly 95% were seen once. The sequenced sample consisted of CD4+CD127+ conventional T cells sorted from PBMCs. The receptors stem from a human donor in good health.

This chain joins TRBV9 and TRBJ2-1; 12 bases are shared with TRBD2. The CDR3 length is 16 residues. The J segment lost 8 bases and the V segment lost 4 bases, leaving 10 bases of the junction unmatched. Germline CDR1 and CDR2: SGDLS and YYNGEE. CDR3 amino acids: CASSPSGLAGKYEQFF. The CDR3 DNA reads TGTGCCAGCAGCCCTTCAGGACTAGCGGGGAAGTATGAGCAGTTCTTC.

This sequence joins TRBV15 and TRBJ2-3; 10 positions match TRBD2. Trimming took 0 bases from V and 1 from J; bases not matched to a gene: 7. The germline V gene encodes CDR1 LNHNV and CDR2 YYDKDF (reference sequence). The length of the CDR3 is 18 residues. The CDR3 DNA reads as TGTGCCACCAGCAGAGATCCCCTCAGCGGGGGGGGCACAGATACGCAGTATTTT. Amino acid sequence: CATSRDPLSGGGTDTQYF.

The chain joins TRBV11-2 to TRBJ2-7; TRBD2 might be the D (5 bases). The ends were cut back, 4 bases at V and 3 bases at J, with 10 bases in the middle. Per the germline V gene, CDR1 is SGHAT and CDR2 is FQNNGV. The CDR3 consists of 13 residues. In DNA, the CDR3 is TGTGCCAGCAGCTCCGAGCGGAGCTACGAGCAGTACTTC. Its protein product is CASSSERSYEQYF. Looking up the rest from reference TRBV11-2 and TRBJ2-7 gives the full variable domain: EAGVAQSPRYKIIEKRQSVAFWCNPISGHATLYWYQQILGQGPKLLIQFQNNGVVDDSQLPKDRFSAERLKGVDSTLKIQPAKLEDSAVYLCASSSERSYEQYFGPGTRLTVT.

This clone was counted a single time. This chain links TRBV9 with TRBJ2-2, with D possibly called TRBD1 or TRBD2 (6 bases each). The CDR3 loop spans 15 amino acids. Germline V lookup: CDR1 SGDLS, CDR2 YYNGEE. V was trimmed by 0 bases and J by 7 bases, leaving 13 bases between them. CDR3 in amino acids: CASSVGPGEDGELFF. The DNA for the CDR3 is TGTGCCAGCAGCGTAGGGCCAGGGGAGGACGGGGAGCTGTTTTTT.

The chain carries TRBV5-4 and TRBJ2-1; possibly TRBD1 or TRBD2 for D (5 bases each). The germline CDR1 and CDR2 sequences are SGHNT and YYREEE (reference sequence). The CDR3 is 15 amino acids. Trimming removed 0 bases at V and 0 bases at J, with 7 bases between. CDR3 in DNA: TGTGCCAGCAGCTTGGAGGGGAGCTCCTACAATGAGCAGTTCTTC. Amino acids: CASSLEGSSYNEQFF.

V usage is TRBV5-1 and J usage is TRBJ2-1; D is unresolved. The V end lost 1 base, the J end lost 3 bases, and 11 bases lay between the germline ends. This CDR3 region has 15 residues. Germline lookup yields CDR1 SGHRS and CDR2 YFSETQ. The CDR3 spells CASSLMSAGYNEQFF. For the CDR3, the DNA is TGCGCCAGCAGCTTGATGTCAGCCGGCTACAATGAGCAGTTCTTC.

The CDR3 region is CASSHSDREGSPLHF. In nucleotides, the CDR3 is TGTGCCAGCAGCCACTCGGACAGGGAGGGTTCACCCCTCCACTTT. The rearrangement links TRBV5-5 to TRBJ1-6; TRBD1 agrees at 8 bases. The CDR3 is made up of 15 amino acids. With V trimmed by 4 bases and J by 9 bases, 9 bases remained unmatched. Germline-derived CDR1 and CDR2 are SGHKS and YYEKEE (reference sequence).

This clone was picked up one time. The rearrangement links TRBV7-9 to TRBJ1-1, with TRBD1 as a possible D gene (5 bases). This CDR3 comprises 15 residues. V was cut by 0 bases and J by 5 bases, with 13 bases left in between. Germline assignment: CDR1 SEHNR and CDR2 FQNEAQ (reference sequence). The CDR3 DNA reads as TGTGCCAGCAGCTTAGCTATGGGACCGCTGACTGAAGCTTTCTTT. It specifies CASSLAMGPLTEAFF.

The V call is TRBV7-3, the J call TRBJ2-7; TRBD2 aligns across 8 bases. The V gene end was trimmed by 5 bases and the J gene end by 4 bases; junction bases not matched to a gene: 4. The CDR3 is 13 residues long. CDR1 and CDR2 (germline): SGHTA, FQGTGA. Here the CDR3 DNA reads TGTGCCAGCAGCCCCAGCGGGAGTTACGAGCAGTACTTC. This translates into CASSPSGSYEQYF.

The V gene is TRBV15, the J gene TRBJ1-1, with D possibly TRBD1 on 5 matching bases. V shed 0 bases and J shed 6 bases, with 14 bases lying between them. The CDR3 sequence is 15 residues long. The V gene's germline CDR1 is LNHNV and CDR2 YYDKDF (reference sequence). The CDR3 sequence is CATSRDRRGAAEAFF. CDR3 sequence (DNA): TGTGCCACCAGCAGAGATCGGAGAGGGGCGGCTGAAGCTTTCTTT.

Here the CDR3 DNA reads TGTGCCAGCAGTTCCCCACTAGCGGGGGCCTACGAGCAGTACTTC. Protein: CASSSPLAGAYEQYF. This chain uses TRBV28 with TRBJ2-7, with TRBD2 identical over 11 bases. CDR3 length equals 15 residues. Per germline, CDR1 MDHEN and CDR2 SYDVKM. Trimming cost V 4 bases and J 2 bases; bases outside gene matches: 4.

Points on this clone: A junction boundary mismatches the germline segment, possibly from a read error. The chain combines TRBV7-9 with TRBJ2-5; no clear D. This CDR3 contains 15 residues. Per germline, CDR1 SEHNR and CDR2 FQNEAQ (reference sequence). CDR3 protein: CASSLAGQIQEAQYF. The CDR3 DNA follows: TGTGCCAGCAGCTTAGCAGGGCAGATCCAAGAGGCCCAGTACTTC.